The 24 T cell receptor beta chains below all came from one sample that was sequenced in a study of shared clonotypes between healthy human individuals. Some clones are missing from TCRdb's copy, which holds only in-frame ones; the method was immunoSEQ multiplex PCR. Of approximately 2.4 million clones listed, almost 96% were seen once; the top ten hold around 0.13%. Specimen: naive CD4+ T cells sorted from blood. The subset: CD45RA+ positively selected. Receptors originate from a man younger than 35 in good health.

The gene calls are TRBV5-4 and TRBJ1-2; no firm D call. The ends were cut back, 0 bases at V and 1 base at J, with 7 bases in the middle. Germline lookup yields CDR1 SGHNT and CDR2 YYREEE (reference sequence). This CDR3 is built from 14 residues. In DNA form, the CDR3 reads TGTGCCAGCAGCTTGGACGGGGATAACTATGGCTACACCTTC. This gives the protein CASSLDGDNYGYTF.

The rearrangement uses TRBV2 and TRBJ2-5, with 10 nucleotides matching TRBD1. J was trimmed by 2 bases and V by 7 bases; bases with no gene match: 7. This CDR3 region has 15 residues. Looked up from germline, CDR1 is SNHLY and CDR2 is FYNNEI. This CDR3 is CASKLDRGRQETQYF. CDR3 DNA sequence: TGTGCCAGCAAACTCGACAGGGGGCGTCAAGAGACCCAGTACTTC. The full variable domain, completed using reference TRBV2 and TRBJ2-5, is EPEVTQTPSHQVTQMGQEVILRCVPISNHLYFYWYRQILGQKVEFLVSFYNNEISEKSEIFDDQFSVERPDGSNFTLKIRSTKLEDSAMYFCASKLDRGRQETQYFGPGTRLLVL.

CDR3: CASRDSGPSYEQYF. CDR3 nucleotides: TGTGCCAGCAGGGACAGTGGCCCCTCCTACGAGCAGTACTTC. This sequence joins TRBV2 and TRBJ2-7; TRBD1 might be the D (6 bases). V lost 6 bases and J lost 0, with 12 bases in between. The germline CDR1 and CDR2 sequences are SNHLY and FYNNEI. This CDR3 has 14 amino acids.

The DNA for the CDR3 is TGTGCCAGCACCACGGGACAGGGGTCCTACGAGCAGTACTTC. It is translated as CASTTGQGSYEQYF. The chain links TRBV28 to TRBJ2-7, with 10 bases matching TRBD1. Trimming at V came to 7 bases and at J to 1 base, leaving 4 bases not matched to a gene. Germline CDR1 reads MDHEN; CDR2 reads SYDVKM. The CDR3 spans 14 residues.

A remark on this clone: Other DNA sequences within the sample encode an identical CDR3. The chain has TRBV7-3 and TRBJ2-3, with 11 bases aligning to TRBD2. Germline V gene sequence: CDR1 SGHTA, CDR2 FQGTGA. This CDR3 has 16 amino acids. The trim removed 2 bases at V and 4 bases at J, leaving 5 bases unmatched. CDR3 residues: CASSLGLAGGADTQYF. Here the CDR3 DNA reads TGTGCCAGCAGCTTAGGGCTAGCGGGGGGCGCAGATACGCAGTATTTT.

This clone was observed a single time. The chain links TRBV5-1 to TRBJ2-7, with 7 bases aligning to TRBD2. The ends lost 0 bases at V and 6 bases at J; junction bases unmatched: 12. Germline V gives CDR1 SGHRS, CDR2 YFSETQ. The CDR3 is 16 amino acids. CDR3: CASSLAAGRRGTEQYF. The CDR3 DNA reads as TGCGCCAGCAGCTTGGCGGCCGGGAGGCGAGGAACCGAGCAGTACTTC. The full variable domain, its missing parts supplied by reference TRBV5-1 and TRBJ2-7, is KAGVTQTPRYLIKTRGQQVTLSCSPISGHRSVSWYQQTPGQGLQFLFEYFSETQRNKGNFPGRFSGRQFSNSRSEMNVSTLELGDSALYLCASSLAAGRRGTEQYFGPGTRLTVT.

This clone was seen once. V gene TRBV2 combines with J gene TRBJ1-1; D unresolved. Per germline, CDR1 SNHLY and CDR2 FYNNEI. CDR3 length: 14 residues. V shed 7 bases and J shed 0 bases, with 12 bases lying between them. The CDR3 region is CASIAETLNTEAFF. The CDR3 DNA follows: TGTGCCAGCATAGCAGAAACGTTGAACACTGAAGCTTTCTTT.

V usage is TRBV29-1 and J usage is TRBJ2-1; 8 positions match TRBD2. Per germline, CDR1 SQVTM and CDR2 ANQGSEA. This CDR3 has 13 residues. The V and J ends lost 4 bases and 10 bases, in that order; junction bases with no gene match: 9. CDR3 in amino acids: CSVGLILAGEQFF. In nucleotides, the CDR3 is TGCAGCGTTGGACTTATATTAGCGGGAGAGCAGTTCTTC.

CDR3 nucleotide sequence: TGTGCCAGCAGTCCCTATCCCTTGGACAATGAGCAGTTCTTC. Translated: CASSPYPLDNEQFF. The chain recombines TRBV6-5 with TRBJ2-1; the D is unclear. The CDR3 runs to 14 residues. The V end lost 5 bases, the J end lost 5 bases, and 13 bases lay between the germline ends. The germline V gene encodes CDR1 MNHEY and CDR2 SVGAGI.

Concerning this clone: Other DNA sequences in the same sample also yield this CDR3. The CDR3 region is CASSRGQSSYEQYF. CDR3 coding DNA: TGCGCCAGCAGCCGGGGGCAGAGCTCCTACGAGCAGTACTTC. The rearrangement uses TRBV5-1 and TRBJ2-7, with D perhaps matching TRBD1 or TRBD2 (6 bases each). Germline-derived CDR1 and CDR2 are SGHRS and YFSETQ. V was clipped by 4 bases and J by 0 bases, with 11 bases between them. This CDR3 spans 14 amino acids.

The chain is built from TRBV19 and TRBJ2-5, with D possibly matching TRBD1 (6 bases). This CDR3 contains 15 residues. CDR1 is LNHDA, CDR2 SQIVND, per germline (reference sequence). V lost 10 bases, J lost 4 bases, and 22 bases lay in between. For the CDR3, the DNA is TGTGCCACGAGAGGTGGGGGCTTGGGGGTAGAGACCCAGTACTTC. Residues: CATRGGGLGVETQYF.

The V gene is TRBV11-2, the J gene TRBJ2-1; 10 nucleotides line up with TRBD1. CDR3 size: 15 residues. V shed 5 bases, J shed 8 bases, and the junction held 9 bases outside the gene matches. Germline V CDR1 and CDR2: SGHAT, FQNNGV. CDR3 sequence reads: CASSVTGTGVDEQFF. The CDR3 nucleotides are TGTGCCAGCAGCGTGACCGGGACAGGGGTCGATGAGCAGTTCTTC.

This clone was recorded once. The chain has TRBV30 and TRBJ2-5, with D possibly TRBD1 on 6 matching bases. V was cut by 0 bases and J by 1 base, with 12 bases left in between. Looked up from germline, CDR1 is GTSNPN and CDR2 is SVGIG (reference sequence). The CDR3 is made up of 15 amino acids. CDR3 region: CAWSVRGHPQETQYF. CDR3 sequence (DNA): TGTGCCTGGAGTGTACGGGGACACCCCCAAGAGACCCAGTACTTC.

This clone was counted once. The CDR3 DNA reads as TGTGCTAGTGCTAGATCGGATAACTATGGCTACACCTTC. Amino acid sequence: CASARSDNYGYTF. This chain joins TRBV12-5 and TRBJ1-2, with D unclear. The CDR3 is 13 amino acids. V gave up 7 bases and J gave up 1 base, with 10 bases separating them. CDR1 and CDR2 from the germline V gene are LGHNT and FRNRAP.

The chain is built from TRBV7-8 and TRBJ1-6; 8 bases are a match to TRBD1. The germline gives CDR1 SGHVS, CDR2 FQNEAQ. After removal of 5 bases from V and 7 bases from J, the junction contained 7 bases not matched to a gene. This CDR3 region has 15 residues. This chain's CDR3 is CASSGRQGWNSPLHF. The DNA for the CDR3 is TGTGCCAGCAGCGGCCGACAGGGGTGGAATTCACCCCTCCACTTT.

The chain's CDR3 is CASSINGWGVQETQYF. CDR3 DNA: TGTGCCAGTAGTATTAATGGCTGGGGGGTCCAAGAGACCCAGTACTTC. The chain couples TRBV19 to TRBJ2-5; tentatively, D is TRBD2 (6 bases). The germline CDR1 and CDR2 sequences are LNHDA and SQIVND (reference sequence). V dropped 3 bases and J dropped 1 base, with 15 bases sitting between them. This CDR3 comprises 16 residues.

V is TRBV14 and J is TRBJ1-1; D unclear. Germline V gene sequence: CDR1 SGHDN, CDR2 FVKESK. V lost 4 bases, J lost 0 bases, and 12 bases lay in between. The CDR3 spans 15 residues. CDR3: CASSPITDLNTEAFF. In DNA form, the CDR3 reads TGTGCCAGCAGCCCCATAACGGACTTGAACACTGAAGCTTTCTTT. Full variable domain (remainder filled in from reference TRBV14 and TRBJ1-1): EAGVTQFPSHSVIEKGQTVTLRCDPISGHDNLYWYRRVMGKEIKFLLHFVKESKQDESGMPNNRFLAERTGGTYSTLKVQPAELEDSGVYFCASSPITDLNTEAFFGQGTRLTVV.

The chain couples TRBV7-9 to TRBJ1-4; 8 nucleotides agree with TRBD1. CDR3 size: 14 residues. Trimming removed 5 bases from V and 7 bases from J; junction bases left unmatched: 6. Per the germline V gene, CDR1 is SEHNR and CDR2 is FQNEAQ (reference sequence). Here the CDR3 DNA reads TGTGCCAGCAGCACAGGGGGTTCGGGTGAAAAACTGTTTTTT. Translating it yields CASSTGGSGEKLFF.

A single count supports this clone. The CDR3 is CASSLDGGSSETQYF. The DNA of the CDR3 is TGTGCCAGCAGCTTAGATGGCGGGAGTAGCGAGACCCAGTACTTC. The chain employs TRBV7-8 and TRBJ2-5; 7 bases match TRBD2. Germline CDR1 is SGHVS and CDR2 is FQNEAQ. Losses at the gene ends were 1 base for V and 5 bases for J; bases not matched to a gene: 7. The CDR3 contains 15 residues. The full variable domain, completed using reference TRBV7-8 and TRBJ2-5, is GAGVSQSPRYKVAKRGQDVALRCDPISGHVSLFWYQQALGQGPEFLTYFQNEAQLDKSGLPSDRFFAERPEGSVSTLKIQRTQQEDSAVYLCASSLDGGSSETQYFGPGTRLLVL.

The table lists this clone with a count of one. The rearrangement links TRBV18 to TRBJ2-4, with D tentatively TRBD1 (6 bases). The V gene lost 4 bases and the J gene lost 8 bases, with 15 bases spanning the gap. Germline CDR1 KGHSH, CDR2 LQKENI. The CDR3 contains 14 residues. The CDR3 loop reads CASSLTGNGDIQYF. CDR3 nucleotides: TGTGCCAGCTCACTCACAGGGAATGGAGACATTCAGTACTTC.

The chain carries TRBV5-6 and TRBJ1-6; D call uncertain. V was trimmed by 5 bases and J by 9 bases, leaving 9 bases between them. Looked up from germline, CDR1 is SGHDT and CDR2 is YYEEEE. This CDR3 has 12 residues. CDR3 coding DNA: TGTGCCAGCAGATCTCGTAGTTCACCCCTCCACTTT. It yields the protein CASRSRSSPLHF.

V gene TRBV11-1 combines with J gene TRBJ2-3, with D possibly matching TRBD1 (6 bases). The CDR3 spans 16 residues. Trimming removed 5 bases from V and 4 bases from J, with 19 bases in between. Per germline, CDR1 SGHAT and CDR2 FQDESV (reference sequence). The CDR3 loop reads CASSLDGQGMADTQYF. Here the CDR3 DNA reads TGTGCCAGCAGCCTAGACGGGCAGGGGATGGCAGATACGCAGTATTTT. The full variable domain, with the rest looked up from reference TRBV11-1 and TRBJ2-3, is EAEVAQSPRYKITEKSQAVAFWCDPISGHATLYWYRQILGQGPELLVQFQDESVVDDSQLPKDRFSAERLKGVDSTLKIQPAELGDSAMYLCASSLDGQGMADTQYFGPGTRLTVL.

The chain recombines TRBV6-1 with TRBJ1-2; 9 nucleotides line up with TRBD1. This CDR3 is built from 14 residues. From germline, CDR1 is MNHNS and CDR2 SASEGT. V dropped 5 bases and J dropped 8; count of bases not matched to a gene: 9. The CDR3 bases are TGTGCCAGCAGTAAGGGGGACAGGGCCCAAGGCTACACCTTC. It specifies CASSKGDRAQGYTF.

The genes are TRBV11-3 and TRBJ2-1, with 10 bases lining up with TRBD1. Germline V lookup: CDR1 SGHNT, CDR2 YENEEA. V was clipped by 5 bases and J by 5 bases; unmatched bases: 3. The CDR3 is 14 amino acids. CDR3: CASSPGTGDNEQFF. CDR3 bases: TGTGCCAGCAGCCCCGGGACAGGGGACAATGAGCAGTTCTTC.